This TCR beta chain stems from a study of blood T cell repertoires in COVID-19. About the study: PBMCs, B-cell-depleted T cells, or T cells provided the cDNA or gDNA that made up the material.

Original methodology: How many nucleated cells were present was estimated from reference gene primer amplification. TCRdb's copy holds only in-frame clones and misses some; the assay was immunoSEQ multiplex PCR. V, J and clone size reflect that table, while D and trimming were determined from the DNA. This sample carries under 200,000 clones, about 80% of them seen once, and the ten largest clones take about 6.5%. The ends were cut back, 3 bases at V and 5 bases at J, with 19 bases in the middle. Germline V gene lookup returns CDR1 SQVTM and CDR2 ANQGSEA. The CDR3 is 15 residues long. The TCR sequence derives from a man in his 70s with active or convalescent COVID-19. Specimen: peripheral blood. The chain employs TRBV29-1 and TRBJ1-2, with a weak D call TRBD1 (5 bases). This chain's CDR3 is CSVDGGASKIYGYTF. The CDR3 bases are TGCAGCGTTGATGGAGGGGCGAGTAAGATATATGGCTACACCTTC.